The 30 T cell receptor beta chains below were found in one sample sequenced in a study of blood T cell repertoires in COVID-19. Clones were sequenced by immunoSEQ multiplex PCR, and TCRdb holds only the in-frame ones, with some missing. The sample holds about 130,000 clones, roughly four fifths seen once. Sequenced: PBMCs or T cells enriched from blood (not recorded which). These receptors all come from a man in his fifties who had recovered from COVID-19.

The chain links TRBV10-3 to TRBJ1-3; weak D call: TRBD1 (5 bases). Germline V gene sequence: CDR1 ENHRY, CDR2 SYGVKD. V lost 2 bases to trimming and J lost 7 bases, with 12 bases between them. This CDR3 comprises 14 residues. The CDR3 DNA reads as TGTGCCATCAGTGAGGGGACTGCCGGCAACACCATATATTTT. This encodes CAISEGTAGNTIYF.

V is TRBV18 and J is TRBJ2-7; the D gene is possibly TRBD1 (5 bases). CDR3 size: 15 residues. CDR1 and CDR2 from the germline V gene are KGHSH and LQKENI. The V end lost 1 base, the J end lost 5 bases, and 15 bases lay between the germline ends. The CDR3 protein is CASSPQSLRVNEQYF. The DNA for the CDR3 is TGTGCCAGCTCACCACAATCACTCAGGGTCAACGAGCAGTACTTC.

This clone was counted a single time. The V and J genes are TRBV6-5 and TRBJ2-2, with a tentative D call TRBD1 (5 bases). V was shortened by 6 bases and J by 7 bases, with 12 bases between the two germline ends. The CDR3 loop spans 13 amino acids. Germline lookup yields CDR1 MNHEY and CDR2 SVGAGI. The CDR3 sequence is CASSPIDSGELFF. CDR3 coding DNA: TGTGCCAGCAGCCCAATTGACAGCGGGGAGCTGTTTTTT.

The V and J genes are TRBV19 and TRBJ1-5; D possibly corresponds to TRBD1 (6 bases). CDR1 is LNHDA, CDR2 SQIVND, per germline (reference sequence). V was shortened by 3 bases and J by 6 bases, with 18 bases between the two germline ends. The CDR3 is 16 amino acids. Here the CDR3 DNA reads TGTGCCAGTAGTATCTGGCAGGGGAGGGGAAGTCAGCCCCAGCATTTT. It is translated as CASSIWQGRGSQPQHF.

The genes are TRBV29-1 and TRBJ1-2; 7 nucleotides agree with TRBD1. CDR3 size: 14 residues. CDR1 and CDR2 (germline): SQVTM, ANQGSEA. Trimming took 6 bases from V and 8 from J; bases not matched to a gene: 15. This CDR3 is CSVDGQAGRQGYTF. CDR3 sequence (DNA): TGCAGCGTCGACGGACAGGCAGGGCGGCAGGGCTACACCTTC.

The chain has TRBV30 and TRBJ1-2; D not certain. CDR1 and CDR2 (germline): GTSNPN, SVGIG (reference sequence). The CDR3 totals 11 residues. V lost 7 bases, J lost 6 bases, and 12 bases lay in between. The CDR3 here is CASTDLNGYTF. The CDR3 DNA reads TGTGCCTCCACAGATTTAAATGGCTACACCTTC.

The chain has TRBV10-3 and TRBJ1-4; TRBD1 matches at 7 bases. Germline-derived CDR1 and CDR2 are ENHRY and SYGVKD. This CDR3 region has 15 residues. V trimming: 3 bases; J trimming: 5 bases; junction bases outside the gene matches: 6. Written as DNA, the CDR3 is TGTGCCATCAGTGAACTACAGGGGAGGAATGAAAAACTGTTTTTT. Encoded protein: CAISELQGRNEKLFF.

The chain couples TRBV4-3 to TRBJ1-2, with unresolved D. V lost 0 bases, J lost 2 bases, and 10 bases lay in between. The CDR3 runs to 15 residues. Germline CDR1 reads LGHNA; CDR2 reads YSLEER. The CDR3 is CASSQEGSGNYGYTF. The CDR3 DNA reads as TGCGCCAGCAGCCAAGAGGGGAGCGGGAACTATGGCTACACCTTC.

The V call is TRBV19, the J call TRBJ1-4; 8 bases are shared with TRBD1. CDR3 size: 12 residues. Germline V CDR1 and CDR2: LNHDA, SQIVND (reference sequence). With 7 bases clipped from V and 7 bases from J, the junction kept 2 bases outside the gene matches. The CDR3 DNA sequence: TGTGCCAGTATGGACAGGGCTGAAAAACTGTTTTTT. Its translation: CASMDRAEKLFF.

This chain joins TRBV6-5 and TRBJ1-5; 8 nucleotides agree with TRBD1. The CDR3 totals 14 residues. Per germline, CDR1 MNHEY and CDR2 SVGAGI. The J segment lost 1 base and the V segment lost 10 bases, leaving 6 bases of the junction unmatched. The CDR3: CAIGTGGSNQPQHF. The CDR3 DNA reads as TGTGCCATCGGGACAGGCGGCAGCAATCAGCCCCAGCATTTT.

The genes are TRBV11-2 and TRBJ1-2; TRBD1 is a possible D gene (5 bases). V was cut by 2 bases and J by 8 bases, with 15 bases left in between. Per the germline V gene, CDR1 is SGHAT and CDR2 is FQNNGV. The CDR3 contains 14 residues. CDR3 protein: CASSLYGGTGGYTF. The CDR3, as DNA: TGTGCCAGCAGCTTATACGGGGGGACGGGCGGCTACACCTTC.

As to this clone: A clone one base away is much larger, so this may be a read error. This chain connects TRBV7-8 to TRBJ1-1, with D perhaps matching TRBD1 (6 bases). Germline CDR1 SGHVS, CDR2 FQNEAQ. The CDR3 totals 13 residues. The germline V and J ends were trimmed by 8 bases and 5 bases, with 15 bases remaining between them. This chain's CDR3 is CASGPRGRTEAFF. The CDR3 DNA reads TGTGCCAGCGGCCCCAGGGGTAGGACTGAAGCTTTCTTT.

This chain connects TRBV5-4 to TRBJ2-2; 8 bases fit TRBD1. This CDR3 contains 15 residues. The germline V gene has CDR1 SGHNT and CDR2 YYREEE (reference sequence). With V trimmed by 3 bases and J by 2 bases, 3 bases remained unmatched. DNA for the CDR3: TGTGCCAGCAGCTCCGGGACAGGTAACACCGGGGAGCTGTTTTTT. The encoded protein is CASSSGTGNTGELFF.

The chain joins TRBV4-1 to TRBJ2-1; D perhaps matches TRBD2 (5 bases). Germline CDR1 is MGHRA and CDR2 is YSYEKL. V lost 3 bases and J lost 9, with 15 bases in between. The CDR3 loop spans 14 amino acids. CDR3 loop: CASSHMSGFGEQFF. The CDR3 DNA sequence: TGCGCCAGCAGCCACATGTCGGGGTTCGGTGAGCAGTTCTTC.

The CDR3 nucleotides read TGCAGCGTTGCTAGCGGGAGCTCCTACGAGCAGTACTTC. It specifies CSVASGSSYEQYF. The V and J genes are TRBV29-1 and TRBJ2-7, with 10 nucleotides matching TRBD2. In germline, CDR1 is SQVTM, CDR2 ANQGSEA. CDR3 length equals 13 residues. The junction had 0 bases not matched to a gene; V was cut back by 4 bases and J by 0 bases.

This chain connects TRBV19 to TRBJ2-3; 8 nucleotides line up with TRBD1. Germline V gene lookup returns CDR1 LNHDA and CDR2 SQIVND (reference sequence). This CDR3 region has 16 residues. V shed 5 bases and J 4 bases; nucleotides not matched to a gene: 11. CDR3 region: CASSQPGQALPDTQYF. Here the CDR3 DNA reads TGTGCCAGTAGTCAGCCGGGACAGGCCCTCCCAGATACGCAGTATTTT.

The chain recombines TRBV7-2 with TRBJ2-5; no clear D. Trimming cost V 2 bases and J 2 bases, with 18 bases left between them. This CDR3 comprises 17 residues. Per the germline V gene, CDR1 is SGHTA and CDR2 is FQGNSA. CDR3 bases: TGTGCCAGCAGCTTACTAACCCGACTGATTCAACAAGAGACCCAGTACTTC. It codes for CASSLLTRLIQQETQYF.

The chain combines TRBV6-2 or TRBV6-3 with TRBJ1-6; a weak D match, TRBD1 (6 bases). CDR3 length: 15 residues. Germline V CDR1 and CDR2: MNHEY, SVGEGT. Trimming removed 2 bases from V and 8 bases from J, with 13 bases in between. The CDR3 DNA reads TGTGCCAGCAGTTACCGAGGACAGTGGGATTCACCCCTCCACTTT. Its protein product is CASSYRGQWDSPLHF.

V is TRBV10-1 and J is TRBJ1-1; D unresolved. The CDR3 is 14 residues long. Trimming removed 3 bases from V and 5 bases from J, with 13 bases in between. Germline V gene data show CDR1 as WNHNN and CDR2 as SYGVQD (reference sequence). The CDR3 coding sequence is TGCGCCAGCAGTGACCCCCTCCGAGGGACTGAAGCTTTCTTT. Amino acids: CASSDPLRGTEAFF.

This clone was observed a handful of times. The chain combines TRBV19 with TRBJ1-2; TRBD1 matches at 8 bases. The trim removed 5 bases at V and 2 bases at J, leaving 7 bases unmatched. CDR1 LNHDA and CDR2 SQIVND come from the germline V gene (reference sequence). CDR3 size: 15 residues. CDR3 sequence reads: CASSSRQGPNYGYTF. CDR3 nucleotide sequence: TGTGCCAGTAGTTCCCGACAGGGGCCCAACTATGGCTACACCTTC.

The chain joins TRBV19 to TRBJ1-6; 7 bases fit TRBD1. The CDR3 is 15 amino acids. Germline V gene data show CDR1 as LNHDA and CDR2 as SQIVND (reference sequence). V was clipped by 4 bases and J by 8 bases; unmatched bases: 8. CDR3 in DNA: TGTGCCAGTAGTACCCAGGGGGTAGAGGATTCACCCCTCCACTTT. It codes for CASSTQGVEDSPLHF.

The chain combines TRBV10-3 with TRBJ2-7, with 7 bases aligning to TRBD1. The V gene end was trimmed by 4 bases and the J gene end by 3 bases; junction bases not matched to a gene: 6. Per germline, CDR1 ENHRY and CDR2 SYGVKD. The CDR3 totals 14 residues. The CDR3 sequence is CAISGQGEGYEQYF. CDR3 DNA sequence: TGTGCCATCAGTGGACAGGGCGAGGGCTACGAGCAGTACTTC.

This chain joins TRBV10-1 and TRBJ1-5; 7 bases agree with TRBD1. The CDR3 is made up of 16 amino acids. CDR1 is WNHNN and CDR2 is SYGVQD in the germline V gene (reference sequence). V dropped 3 bases and J dropped 2; count of bases not matched to a gene: 7. CDR3 amino acids: CASSEGGPTGNQPQHF. The CDR3 region has the DNA TGCGCCAGCAGTGAAGGGGGCCCCACCGGCAATCAGCCCCAGCATTTT.

This chain connects TRBV5-1 to TRBJ2-1; possibly TRBD1 for D (5 bases). The germline V and J ends were trimmed by 5 bases and 8 bases, with 14 bases remaining between them. Germline V lookup: CDR1 SGHRS, CDR2 YFSETQ. The CDR3 extends over 13 amino acids. CDR3 bases: TGCGCCAGCAGAACCCATGTAGGGGATGAGCAGTTCTTC. As protein: CASRTHVGDEQFF.

The CDR3 DNA follows: TGTGCCAGCAGTTCCAGGGGGCCGGAGACCCAGTACTTC. Translated, it gives CASSSRGPETQYF. The rearrangement links TRBV27 to TRBJ2-5; 8 nucleotides align to TRBD1. The germline V gene has CDR1 MNHEY and CDR2 SMNVEV (reference sequence). This CDR3 region has 13 residues. V gave up 4 bases and J gave up 5 bases; unmatched junction bases: 3.

V and J are TRBV18 and TRBJ1-4; 7 bases map to TRBD1. With V trimmed by 1 base and J by 4 bases, 6 bases remained unmatched. The germline CDR1 and CDR2 sequences are KGHSH and LQKENI. The CDR3 spans 16 residues. The DNA of the CDR3 is TGTGCCAGCTCACCACTAGGGGGACAGCTTAATGAAAAACTGTTTTTT. This sequence encodes CASSPLGGQLNEKLFF.

The V and J genes are TRBV7-2 and TRBJ2-1; TRBD2 agrees at 11 bases. The length of the CDR3 is 16 residues. Trimming cost V 2 bases and J 4 bases; bases outside gene matches: 4. Germline V gene lookup returns CDR1 SGHTA and CDR2 FQGNSA. CDR3 protein: CASSLIRLAGYNEQFF. The DNA for the CDR3 is TGTGCCAGCAGCTTAATTAGACTAGCGGGGTACAATGAGCAGTTCTTC.

This clone was recorded only once. V and J are TRBV27 and TRBJ2-5; the match to TRBD2 covers 8 bases. Germline V gene data show CDR1 as MNHEY and CDR2 as SMNVEV (reference sequence). The length of the CDR3 is 14 residues. The V segment lost 4 bases and the J segment 5 bases; nucleotides outside the gene matches: 6. CDR3 sequence reads: CASSWSGGRETQYF. The CDR3 DNA sequence: TGTGCCAGCAGTTGGTCGGGGGGGAGGGAGACCCAGTACTTC.

V gene TRBV21-1 combines with J gene TRBJ1-1. TRBV21-1 is listed as a pseudogene. The CDR3 is made up of 16 amino acids. CDR3 coding DNA: TGTGCCAGCAGCAAACTTCCAGCGGGAAAGGGGACTGAAGCTTTCTTT. Its translation is CASSKLPAGKGTEAFF.

The V gene is TRBV27, the J gene TRBJ2-2; 10 nucleotides agree with TRBD1. Losses at the gene ends were 2 bases for V and 12 bases for J; bases not matched to a gene: 3. Germline-derived CDR1 and CDR2 are MNHEY and SMNVEV (reference sequence). The CDR3 is made up of 13 amino acids. Here the CDR3 DNA reads TGTGCCAGCAGTTTAGACAGGGGGCGGCAGCTGTTTTTT. It codes for CASSLDRGRQLFF.